The rows below give T cell receptor beta chains drawn from one sample of a study of T cell repertoires in cytomegalovirus infection. TCRdb redid the calling of the reads with MiXCR, one entry per CDR3 protein. The sample gives 490,000 or so distinct CDR3 sequences, 11% of which show up once; roughly a tenth is in the top ten. The sample was PBMCs. Receptors were obtained from a human donor in good health (CMV status not recorded). Some clones in this sample may be carry-over from other donors' samples. The CDR3 runs from the conserved cysteine through the conserved F or W. D genes are given only for firm matches. Rows give clone size only sometimes, using once, few, many, or a class for an expanded clone.

.,TRBD1,TRBJ2-1,TRBV29-1,TGCAGCGTTCCTACAGGGGGGAATGAGCAGTTCTTC,CSVPTGGNEQFF
many,TRBD2,TRBJ2-2,TRBV7-8,TGTGCCAGCAGCTTAGGAGCGGGAGTGGGGACCGGGGAGCTGTTTTTT,CASSLGAGVGTGELFF
many,TRBD2,TRBJ2-2,TRBV20-1,TGCAGTGCTGGCTCAGGGGGTTGGGGCGGGGGGGAATCCGGGGAGCTGTTTTTT,CSAGSGGWGGGESGELFF
.,.,TRBJ1-6,TRBV19,TGTGCCAGTAGTCTCCTGCCAGAGGAAAATTCACCCCTCCACTTT,CASSLLPEENSPLHF
.,.,TRBJ1-2,TRBV10-3,TGTGCCATCAGTGAGTCGGGGACTCCCGGTGGCTACACCTTC,CAISESGTPGGYTF
once,.,TRBJ1-2,TRBV12-5,TGTGCTAGTGGTTTGCCCTCGACTAATGCTAACTATGGCTACACCTTC,CASGLPSTNANYGYTF
many,.,TRBJ1-1,TRBV7-9,TGTGCCAGCAGCGGCACGGGTCGTGCCACTGAAGCTTTCTTT,CASSGTGRATEAFF
.,.,TRBJ2-7,TRBV6-1,TGTGCCAGCAGTGCGGGACTGCACTGGGAGCAGTACTTC,CASSAGLHWEQYF
many,TRBD1,TRBJ1-1,TRBV7-8,TGTGCCAGCAGCCCTCCGGGACAGATTAACACTGAAGCTTTCTTT,CASSPPGQINTEAFF
many,.,TRBJ1-1,TRBV7-2,TGTGCCAGCAGCCGGGGACCGTCCACTGAAGCTTTCTTT,CASSRGPSTEAFF
few,TRBD1,TRBJ1-5,TRBV5-8,TGTGCCAGCAGCCCCGGGACAGGGGGTTTAGCCCAGCATTTT,CASSPGTGGLAQHF
.,.,TRBJ2-2,TRBV19,TGTGCCAGTAGTAAAGCTAGCGTTAACACCGGGGAGCTGTTTTTT,CASSKASVNTGELFF
many,.,TRBJ2-3,TRBV5-1,TGCGCCAGCAGCCGCCAGGACCATAGCACAGATACGCAGTATTTT,CASSRQDHSTDTQYF
many,.,TRBJ2-5,TRBV6-2/TRBV6-3,TGTGCCAGCAGCCACGGGGAGACCCAGTACTTC,CASSHGETQYF
few,.,TRBJ1-2,TRBV9,TGTGCCAGCAGCGTAGATGAGATCTATGGCTACACCTTC,CASSVDEIYGYTF
few,.,TRBJ1-1,TRBV7-9,TGTGCCAGCAGCTTAGAGGTAGGGATGAACACTGAAGCTTTCTTT,CASSLEVGMNTEAFF
many,.,TRBJ2-5,TRBV7-2,TGTGCCAGCAGCTTACCCCGGAACAGCCAAGAGACCCAGTACTTC,CASSLPRNSQETQYF
.,.,TRBJ1-4,TRBV28,TGTGCCAGCAGTCGCCAAAGGGGAACTAATGAAAAACTGTTTTTT,CASSRQRGTNEKLFF
.,.,TRBJ1-3,TRBV20-1,TGCAGTGCTCCACAGGAGAACTCTGGAAACACCATATATTTT,CSAPQENSGNTIYF
many,.,TRBJ1-1,TRBV27,TGTGCCAGCAGTCCGACAGGTATGCTGGGCACTGAAGCTTTCTTT,CASSPTGMLGTEAFF
.,.,TRBJ1-1,TRBV19,TGTGCCAGTAGTATATTCGCAGAGGCATACACTGAAGCTTTCTTT,CASSIFAEAYTEAFF
many,.,TRBJ1-2,TRBV12-3/TRBV12-4,TGTGCCAGCGGGGGGCATGGCTACACCTTC,CASGGHGYTF
many,TRBD1,TRBJ1-6,TRBV5-6,TGTGCCAGCAGCTCGACAGGGTACCGTTCACCCCTCCACTTT,CASSSTGYRSPLHF
few,.,TRBJ2-3,TRBV10-2,TGCGCCAGCAGTGAGTCCTCGGATTTCACAGATACGCAGTATTTT,CASSESSDFTDTQYF
many,.,TRBJ2-1,TRBV6-1,TGTGCCAGCAGTGGTGGGACTGGGGTTATCAATGAGCAGTTCTTC,CASSGGTGVINEQFF
many,TRBD2,TRBJ2-1,TRBV11-2,TGTGCCAGCAGCTCATGGACTAGCGGGAGGGCCGACAATGAGCAGTTCTTC,CASSSWTSGRADNEQFF
.,.,TRBJ2-7,TRBV14,TGTGCCAGCAGCCAAGGTCGGATTTACTGGCGGGACGGGACGGGTGAGCAGTACTTC,CASSQGRIYWRDGTGEQYF
.,TRBD1,TRBJ1-5,TRBV5-5,TGTGTCAGCAGCTGGGGGGGAATTACCAAGACAGGGGATAGCAATCAGCCCCAGCATTTT,CVSSWGGITKTGDSNQPQHF
few,TRBD2,TRBJ2-7,TRBV9,TGTGCCAGCAGCGTAGATTCCTACGGGAGGGAGCAGTACTTC,CASSVDSYGREQYF
.,TRBD1,TRBJ1-2,TRBV3-1,TGTGCCAGCAGCCAAGTATGGACAGGGAACTATGGCTACACCTTC,CASSQVWTGNYGYTF
few,TRBD1,TRBJ2-2,TRBV3-1,TGTGCCAGCGTCCCAAGCCCGGGACAGGACTACACCGGGGAGCTGTTTTTT,CASVPSPGQDYTGELFF
.,TRBD2,TRBJ2-7,TRBV20-1,TGCAGTGCTGTCGGACTAGCGGGAGGTCTCCTTCCGGTTGAGCAGTACTTC,CSAVGLAGGLLPVEQYF
many,TRBD1,TRBJ1-5,TRBV7-2,TGTGCCAGCAGGTTGGGACAGAGCAATCAGCCCCAGCATTTT,CASRLGQSNQPQHF
many,TRBD1,TRBJ1-5,TRBV6-2/TRBV6-3,TGTGCCAGCAAACAGGGACAGGGCATTCGCAATCAGCCCCAGCATTTT,CASKQGQGIRNQPQHF
.,TRBD2,TRBJ2-5,TRBV20-1,TGCAGTGCTACCCTGCCGGGGGGGGTAGGGCAAGAGACCCAGTACTTC,CSATLPGGVGQETQYF
.,.,TRBJ2-5,TRBV7-4,TGTGCCAGCAGCAAAAACACTTTAGAGACCCAGTACTTC,CASSKNTLETQYF
.,.,TRBJ2-6,TRBV6-5,TGTGTCAGCAGTCACAACAGGGATTCTGGGGCCAACGTCCTGACCTTC,CVSSHNRDSGANVLTF
few,.,TRBJ2-5,TRBV29-1,TGCAGCGTTGGGTCTCAACTAGGGACCCAGTACTTC,CSVGSQLGTQYF
many,TRBD1,TRBJ2-7,TRBV11-2,TGTGCCAGCAGCCGTGGACAGGCCCAATCCTACGAGCAGTACTTC,CASSRGQAQSYEQYF
many,.,TRBJ2-1,TRBV20-1,TGCAGTGCTAGAGCGAGGAACGCCCTCCAGCATGAGCAGTTCTTC,CSARARNALQHEQFF
.,TRBD2,TRBJ2-5,TRBV11-2,TGTGCCAGCAGCTACTCTAGCGGGGGGGCGGAGACCCAGTACTTC,CASSYSSGGAETQYF
many,.,TRBJ1-3,TRBV12-3/TRBV12-4,TGTGCCAGCAGGATCCCAAGGAGTGGAAACACCATATATTTT,CASRIPRSGNTIYF
many,.,TRBJ1-5,TRBV7-2,TGTGCCAGCAGCTTAGCAGGGGCGGCCCACAATCAGCCCCAGCATTTT,CASSLAGAAHNQPQHF
many,TRBD1,TRBJ2-7,TRBV23-1,TGCGCCAGCAGTCGCCTTACCCGGGACAGGGTCTACGAGCAGTACTTC,CASSRLTRDRVYEQYF
.,TRBD1,TRBJ2-7,TRBV20-1,TGCAGTGCCATCTCCGGGACAGGGGGAGAAGAGCAGTACTTC,CSAISGTGGEEQYF
.,.,TRBJ2-1,TRBV7-8,TGTGCCAGCAGCTTAGTTGCAAGAAGAGGGGGGAATGAGCAGTTCTTC,CASSLVARRGGNEQFF
many,TRBD2,TRBJ2-3,TRBV28,TGTGCCAGCAGTCCGGGGACTAGCGGGAGGTTCCGCGGGAATACGCAGTATTTT,CASSPGTSGRFRGNTQYF
many,TRBD1,TRBJ2-2,TRBV12-3/TRBV12-4,TGTGCCAGCAGTGACAGGGGTAAAAATGGCGGGGAGCTGTTTTTT,CASSDRGKNGGELFF
.,.,TRBJ1-2,TRBV19,TGTGCCAGTACGAACAGGGCCCCTGATGGCTACACCTTC,CASTNRAPDGYTF
many,TRBD1,TRBJ2-1,TRBV11-2,TGTGCCAGCAGCTTAGGGCCAGGGGGCAAAAATGAGCAGTTCTTC,CASSLGPGGKNEQFF
few,.,TRBJ2-3,TRBV29-1,TGCGGCACCCCAACCGGGAGTAGGACAGATACGCAGTATTTT,CGTPTGSRTDTQYF
many,.,TRBJ2-5,TRBV10-3,TGTGCCATCAGTGACCCCACGACAAGAGAGACCCAGTACTTC,CAISDPTTRETQYF
many,TRBD1,TRBJ2-7,TRBV7-2,TGTGCCAGCAGCCAGGACAGGTACGAGCAGTACTTC,CASSQDRYEQYF
many,TRBD1,TRBJ2-7,TRBV7-2,TGTGCCAGCACATCACAGGGGGGCTACGAGCAGTACTTC,CASTSQGGYEQYF
many,.,TRBJ2-2,TRBV7-8,TGTGCCAGCAGCTCCGGGGGCTCTTTCACCGGGGAGCTGTTTTTT,CASSSGGSFTGELFF
many,.,TRBJ2-7,TRBV11-2,TGTGCCAGCAGCTTCGTCAGGGTCGGTGAGCAGTACTTC,CASSFVRVGEQYF
few,.,TRBJ2-7,TRBV10-3,TGTGCCATCAGTGAGTCTAGGGATTCCTACGAGCAGTACTTC,CAISESRDSYEQYF
.,TRBD1,TRBJ1-5,TRBV15,TGTGCCACCAGCAGAGATGGGGCAGGGGGGGGCAATCAGCCCCAGCATTTT,CATSRDGAGGGNQPQHF
many,.,TRBJ1-5,TRBV7-6,TGTGCCAGCAGCTTAGCGGAGGGGCCCCAGCATTTT,CASSLAEGPQHF